The 18 T cell receptor beta chains below were found in one sample sequenced in a study of blood T cells in healthy people across ages (dated by TCRdb to 2013 to 2016). The receptor library was made with 5' RACE. The sequencer was an Illumina HiSeq 2500. A second 7 to 11 cycle PCR used a sample-barcoded 5' primer and a J-beta primer mix. TCRdb reanalyzed the raw reads on its own, using fastp at Q25 for trimming and MiXCR for clone calling, and kept in-frame beta chains. Each entry is one CDR3 protein sequence, shown with its most common DNA and genes. This sample is represented by about 800,000 distinct CDR3 sequences; 20% to 25% of them were singletons. The top ten constitute more than 3% of the sample. These data were also filed under a second study, of T cells of mothers and their children.

The sequencing input was blood. The receptors originated from a boy younger than 18 in good health.

This clonotype was picked up a small number of times. Here the CDR3 DNA reads TGTGCCAGCAGCTTAGAGGGGGCGCGGACTAATGAAAAACTGTTTTTT. It encodes CASSLEGARTNEKLFF. V gene TRBV13 combines with J gene TRBJ1-4, with 7 bases fitting TRBD1. The CDR3 is made up of 16 amino acids. V lost 1 base and J lost 2; bases outside the gene matches: 4. Germline V gene lookup returns CDR1 PRHDT and CDR2 FYEKMQ (reference sequence).

This rearrangement joins TRBV5-1 to TRBJ2-2, with D possibly TRBD1 on 6 matching bases. Trimming stripped 0 bases from V and 7 bases from J, with 16 bases between. This CDR3 has 16 residues. Germline CDR1 and CDR2: SGHRS and YFSETQ. This chain's CDR3 is CASSLEQGIVIGELFF. CDR3 nucleotides: TGCGCCAGCAGCTTGGAACAGGGAATCGTCATCGGGGAGCTGTTTTTT.

The chain recombines TRBV13 with TRBJ2-2; 7 bases line up with TRBD1. Germline loops: CDR1 PRHDT, CDR2 FYEKMQ (reference sequence). V trimming: 3 bases; J trimming: 6 bases; junction bases outside the gene matches: 1. The CDR3 spans 13 residues. In nucleotides, the CDR3 is TGTGCCAGCAGCTTTACAGGGGCCGGGGAGCTGTTTTTT. This translates into CASSFTGAGELFF.

This clonotype was seen a few times. The chain has TRBV7-2 and TRBJ2-4, with D uncertain. The CDR3 has 14 amino acids. Germline CDR1 SGHTA, CDR2 FQGNSA. V lost 1 base and J lost 8, with 12 bases in between. CDR3 in amino acids: CASSLVPGSDIQYF. CDR3 nucleotides: TGTGCCAGCAGCTTAGTCCCCGGGTCGGACATTCAGTACTTC.

This clonotype occurred a few times. The chain couples TRBV6-1 to TRBJ1-1; tentative D call: TRBD1 (6 bases). The CDR3 totals 17 residues. Germline CDR1 MNHNS, CDR2 SASEGT. The V and J ends lost 6 bases and 5 bases respectively, with 25 bases between them. In DNA, the CDR3 is TGTGCCAGCAGGACGATTCCCAGAACAGGGAAAGGGACTGAAGCTTTCTTT. It translates to CASRTIPRTGKGTEAFF.

V usage is TRBV7-8 and J usage is TRBJ1-5; a weak D match, TRBD1 (5 bases). Germline values: CDR1 SGHVS, CDR2 FQNEAQ. V was shortened by 1 base and J by 10 bases, with 17 bases between the two germline ends. CDR3 length: 15 residues. As DNA, the CDR3 is TGTGCCAGCAGCTTAGTCGGGACTGGGCGGGAACCCCAGCATTTT. It codes for CASSLVGTGREPQHF.

This rearrangement joins TRBV5-1 to TRBJ1-2, with D possibly matching TRBD1 (5 bases). V lost 1 base, J lost 0 bases, and 13 bases lay in between. This CDR3 is built from 16 residues. Germline-derived CDR1 and CDR2 are SGHRS and YFSETQ. CDR3 nucleotides: TGCGCCAGCAGCTTGAGCTTCGGGGGATCTAACTATGGCTACACCTTC. This codes for CASSLSFGGSNYGYTF.

The rearrangement uses TRBV4-3 and TRBJ1-1; D is uncertain. V lost 1 base and J 0 bases, leaving 15 bases between the germline ends. The CDR3 is 17 amino acids. The germline V gene encodes CDR1 LGHNA and CDR2 YSLEER. DNA for the CDR3: TGCGCCAGCAGCCAAGGAACCGGACGGTACATGAACACTGAAGCTTTCTTT. Translated: CASSQGTGRYMNTEAFF.

This chain uses TRBV27 with TRBJ1-1; D possibly corresponds to TRBD1 (5 bases). Trimming shortened V by 0 bases and J by 1 base, and 9 bases separated the two germline ends. The CDR3 loop spans 15 amino acids. CDR1 and CDR2 from the germline V gene are MNHEY and SMNVEV (reference sequence). CDR3 in DNA: TGTGCCAGCAGTTTATCGGGGCGAGCGAACACTGAAGCTTTCTTT. This codes for CASSLSGRANTEAFF.

Only a few counts were recorded for this clonotype. The V gene is TRBV7-8, the J gene TRBJ2-3; unclear D gene. The CDR3 runs 14 residues. V shed 5 bases and J shed 2 bases, with 11 bases lying between them. Germline assignment: CDR1 SGHVS and CDR2 FQNEAQ. The CDR3 loop is CASSHRWDTDTQYF. For the CDR3, the DNA is TGTGCCAGCAGCCACCGATGGGACACAGATACGCAGTATTTT.

This clonotype turned up a few times. The rearrangement links TRBV5-1 to TRBJ2-1, with 11 bases identical to TRBD2. With V trimmed by 6 bases and J by 8 bases, 7 bases remained unmatched. The CDR3 extends over 14 amino acids. Germline V CDR1 and CDR2: SGHRS, YFSETQ. CDR3 sequence reads: CASKTSGGVDEQFF. CDR3 coding DNA: TGCGCCAGCAAAACTAGCGGGGGAGTGGATGAGCAGTTCTTC.

The V gene is TRBV5-1, the J gene TRBJ2-3, with no clear D. V lost 1 base to trimming and J lost 5 bases, with 8 bases between them. This CDR3 contains 13 residues. The germline V gene has CDR1 SGHRS and CDR2 YFSETQ. The CDR3 is CASSLTLGDTQYF. The CDR3 DNA is TGCGCCAGCAGCTTGACCTTGGGAGATACGCAGTATTTT.

This clonotype came up a few times. J is TRBJ1-4 and V is TRBV9; the match to TRBD1 covers 8 bases. The CDR3 totals 15 residues. After removal of 3 bases from V and 6 bases from J, the junction contained 7 bases not matched to a gene. Germline-derived CDR1 and CDR2 are SGDLS and YYNGEE. This CDR3 reads CASSAYRGDYEKLFF. CDR3 nucleotides: TGTGCCAGCAGCGCATACAGGGGGGACTATGAAAAACTGTTTTTT.

This clonotype was recorded a few times. The chain has TRBV27 and TRBJ2-5; TRBD2 matches at 11 bases. Per germline, CDR1 MNHEY and CDR2 SMNVEV (reference sequence). V dropped 5 bases and J dropped 5; count of bases not matched to a gene: 10. This CDR3 has 16 residues. The CDR3 nucleotides are TGTGCCAGCAGTCGACTAGCGGGGCTCCTCGGTGAGACCCAGTACTTC. Its translation: CASSRLAGLLGETQYF.

The sample holds a few counts of this clonotype. The chain has TRBV7-2 and TRBJ1-2, with D uncertain. The CDR3 is 13 amino acids. CDR1 SGHTA and CDR2 FQGNSA come from the germline V gene. V lost 4 bases to trimming and J lost 8 bases, with 14 bases between them. The CDR3 sequence is CASSYPGGNGYTF. CDR3 nucleotides: TGTGCCAGCAGCTACCCCGGCGGCAACGGCTACACCTTC.

The chain employs TRBV6-1 and TRBJ2-5; D is unresolved. The V gene lost 2 bases and the J gene lost 5 bases, with 21 bases spanning the gap. CDR1 is MNHNS, CDR2 SASEGT, per germline. The CDR3 extends over 17 amino acids. In DNA, the CDR3 is TGTGCCAGCAGTGAATTTCGGACGCGAGTGGAGATGGAGACCCAGTACTTC. This encodes CASSEFRTRVEMETQYF.

The chain joins TRBV6-5 to TRBJ2-5, with 7 bases that match TRBD2. Gene TRBJ2-7 matches the end of the DNA better, so the J call may be wrong. Germline values: CDR1 MNHEY, CDR2 SVGAGI. The CDR3 spans 15 residues. CDR3 amino acids: CASSYWGGRGYEQYF. In DNA, the CDR3 is TGTGCCAGCAGTTACTGGGGAGGGCGGGGCTACGAGCAGTACTTC.

V usage is TRBV29-1 and J usage is TRBJ1-1; D gene unclear. Trimming stripped 6 bases from V and 0 bases from J, with 8 bases between. Germline CDR1 and CDR2: SQVTM and ANQGSEA. The CDR3 is 12 amino acids. In nucleotides, the CDR3 is TGCAGCGTGGACGGATTGAACACTGAAGCTTTCTTT. It specifies CSVDGLNTEAFF.